Listed below are T cell receptor beta chains from one sample, sequenced in a study of siplizumab effects on memory and regulatory T cells. Data came from immunoSEQ multiplex PCR; TCRdb stores just in-frame clones and leaves some out. The sample has some 100,000 clones; roughly 97% are singletons. The source material was naive CD4+ T cells sorted from blood. These receptors were obtained from a human donor in good health. Both conserved end residues are part of each CDR3. Each record gives: V gene, D gene, J gene, clone size, CDR3 protein, CDR3 DNA. A D gene is named only where the DNA matches it firmly. A clone size is listed for some rows: how often the clone was seen (once, few, many), or a class if it is expanded.

>TRBV2|-|TRBJ2-4|-
CASSHPGLTSLAKNIQYF
TGTGCCAGCAGTCATCCGGGCCTAACATCCTTAGCCAAAAACATTCAGTACTTC
>TRBV5-1|-|TRBJ1-6|-
CASSFGGGSYNSPLHF
TGCGCCAGCAGCTTCGGGGGTGGTTCCTATAATTCACCCCTCCACTTT
>TRBV28|-|TRBJ2-7|-
CASRGQTYEQYF
TGTGCCAGCAGGGGGCAAACCTACGAGCAGTACTTC
>TRBV18|-|TRBJ1-5|-
CASSPGGNSNQPQHF
TGTGCCAGCTCACCAGGCGGGAATAGCAATCAGCCCCAGCATTTT
>TRBV6-5|-|TRBJ1-5|-
CASRRDSISQPQHF
TGTGCCAGCAGAAGGGACTCTATCTCCCAGCCCCAGCATTTT
>TRBV6-5|TRBD2|TRBJ2-7|-
CASRAGGTNEQYF
TGTGCCAGCAGAGCGGGGGGGACGAACGAGCAGTACTTC
>TRBV5-4|TRBD1|TRBJ2-2|-
CASSSTGTGKITGELFF
TGTGCCAGCAGCTCCACCGGGACAGGGAAGATTACCGGGGAGCTGTTTTTT
>TRBV15|-|TRBJ1-3|-
CATSRDGSGNTIYF
TGTGCCACCAGCCGAGACGGCTCTGGAAACACCATATATTTT
>TRBV28|-|TRBJ1-2|-
CASTGSGRGYTF
TGTGCCAGCACCGGTTCGGGGAGGGGCTACACCTTC
>TRBV30|TRBD1|TRBJ1-3|-
CAWTDRDSSGNTIYF
TGTGCCTGGACGGACAGGGACTCTTCGGGAAACACCATATATTTT
>TRBV6-5|TRBD1|TRBJ2-1|-
CASRRTGGSEEFF
TGTGCCAGCAGGCGGACAGGGGGCTCTGAGGAGTTCTTC
>TRBV14|-|TRBJ1-2|once
CASSQRAPTGYTF
TGTGCCAGCAGCCAAAGGGCCCCCACCGGCTACACCTTC
>TRBV7-2|-|TRBJ2-7|-
CASSLGLAPYEQYF
TGTGCCAGCAGCTTAGGGCTAGCCCCTTACGAGCAGTACTTC
>TRBV6-1|-|TRBJ1-6|few
CASSEYRGGNSPLHF
TGTGCCAGCAGTGAATATCGGGGAGGTAATTCACCCCTCCACTTT
>TRBV6-6|-|TRBJ2-1|-
CASSYLSNNEQFF
TGTGCCAGCAGTTACCTATCAAACAATGAGCAGTTCTTC
>TRBV7-3|TRBD2|TRBJ2-3|once
CASSAASGGPTDTQYF
TGTGCCAGCAGCGCAGCTAGCGGGGGGCCCACAGATACGCAGTATTTT
>TRBV19|TRBD1|TRBJ1-2|-
CASSYRGNYGYTF
TGTGCCAGTAGCTACAGGGGGAACTATGGCTACACCTTC
>TRBV9|-|TRBJ2-7|-
CASSSDSISYEQYF
TGTGCCAGCAGCTCAGACAGCATCTCCTACGAGCAGTACTTC
>TRBV11-2|TRBD2|TRBJ2-2|-
CASRLVAGGPNTGELFF
TGTGCCAGCAGATTAGTGGCGGGGGGGCCGAACACCGGGGAGCTGTTTTTT
>TRBV28|TRBD1|TRBJ2-3|-
CASSLATRGLLTDTQYF
TGTGCCAGCAGTTTAGCCACCAGGGGGCTTTTAACAGATACGCAGTATTTT
>TRBV7-3|TRBD1|TRBJ1-2|-
CASSLSPGTDWGGYTF
TGTGCCAGCAGCTTATCCCCTGGGACAGATTGGGGGGGCTACACCTTC
>TRBV4-1|TRBD1|TRBJ2-2|once
CASSQGGQGELGGELFF
TGCGCCAGCAGCCAAGGCGGACAGGGGGAATTGGGCGGGGAGCTGTTTTTT
>TRBV6-6|-|TRBJ1-5|-
CASTDRYQPQHF
TGTGCCAGCACCGACAGGTATCAGCCCCAGCATTTT
>TRBV27|-|TRBJ1-6|-
CASKRDFSYNSPLHF
TGTGCCAGCAAAAGGGACTTCTCCTATAATTCACCCCTCCACTTT
>TRBV10-3|-|TRBJ2-7|-
CAISESLLGYEQYF
TGTGCCATCAGTGAGTCATTGTTAGGGTACGAGCAGTACTTC
>TRBV30|TRBD1|TRBJ1-5|-
CAWSGGGGNQPQHF
TGTGCCTGGAGTGGAGGGGGCGGCAATCAGCCCCAGCATTTT